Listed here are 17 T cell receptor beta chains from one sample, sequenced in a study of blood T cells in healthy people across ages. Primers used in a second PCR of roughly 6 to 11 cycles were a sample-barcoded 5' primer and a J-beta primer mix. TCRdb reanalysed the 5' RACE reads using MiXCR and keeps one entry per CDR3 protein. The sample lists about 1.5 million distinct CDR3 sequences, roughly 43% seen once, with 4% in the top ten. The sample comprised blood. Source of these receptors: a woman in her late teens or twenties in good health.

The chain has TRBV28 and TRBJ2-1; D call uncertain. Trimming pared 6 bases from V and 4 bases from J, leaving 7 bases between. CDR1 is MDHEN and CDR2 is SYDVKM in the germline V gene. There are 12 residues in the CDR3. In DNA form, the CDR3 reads TGTGCCAGCAGCAACACTTACAATGAGCAGTTCTTC. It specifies CASSNTYNEQFF. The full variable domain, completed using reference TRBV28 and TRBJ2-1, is DVKVTQSSRYLVKRTGEKVFLECVQDMDHENMFWYRQDPGLGLRLIYFSYDVKMKEKGDIPEGYSVSREKKERFSLILESASTNQTSMYLCASSNTYNEQFFGPGTRLTVL.

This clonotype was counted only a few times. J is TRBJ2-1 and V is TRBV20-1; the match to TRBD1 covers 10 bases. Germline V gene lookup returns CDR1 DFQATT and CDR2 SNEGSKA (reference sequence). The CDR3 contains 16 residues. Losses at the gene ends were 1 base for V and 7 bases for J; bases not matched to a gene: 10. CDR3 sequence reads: CSARVPPGQGLNEQFF. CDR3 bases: TGCAGTGCTAGAGTGCCACCGGGACAGGGGTTGAATGAGCAGTTCTTC.

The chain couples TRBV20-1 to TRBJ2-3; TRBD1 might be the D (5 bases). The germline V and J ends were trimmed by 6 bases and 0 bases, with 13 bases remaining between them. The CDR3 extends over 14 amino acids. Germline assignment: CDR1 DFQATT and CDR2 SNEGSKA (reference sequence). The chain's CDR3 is CSATPGISTDTQYF. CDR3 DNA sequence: TGCAGTGCGACGCCAGGGATTAGCACAGATACGCAGTATTTT.

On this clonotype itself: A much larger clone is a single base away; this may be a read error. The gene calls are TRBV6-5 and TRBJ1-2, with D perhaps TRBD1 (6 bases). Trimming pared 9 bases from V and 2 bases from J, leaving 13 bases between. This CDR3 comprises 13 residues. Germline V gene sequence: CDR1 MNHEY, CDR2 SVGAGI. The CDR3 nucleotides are TGTGCCAGTCGTGGGGGGCGAAACTATGGCTACACCTTC. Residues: CASRGGRNYGYTF.

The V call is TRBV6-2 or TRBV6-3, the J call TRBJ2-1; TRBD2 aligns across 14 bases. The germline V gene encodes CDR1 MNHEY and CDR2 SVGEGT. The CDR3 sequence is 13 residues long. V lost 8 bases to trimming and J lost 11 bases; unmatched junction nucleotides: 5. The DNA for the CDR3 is TGTGCCAGCGGACTAGCGGGGGGAATAAAGCAGTTCTTC. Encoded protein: CASGLAGGIKQFF.

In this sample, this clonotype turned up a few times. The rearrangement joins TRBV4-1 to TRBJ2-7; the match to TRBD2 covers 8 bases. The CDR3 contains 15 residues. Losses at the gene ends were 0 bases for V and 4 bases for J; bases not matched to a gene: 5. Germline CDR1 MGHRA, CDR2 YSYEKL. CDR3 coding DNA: TGCGCCAGCAGCCAAGACGCGGGAGGTTCTTACGAGCAGTACTTC. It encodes CASSQDAGGSYEQYF.

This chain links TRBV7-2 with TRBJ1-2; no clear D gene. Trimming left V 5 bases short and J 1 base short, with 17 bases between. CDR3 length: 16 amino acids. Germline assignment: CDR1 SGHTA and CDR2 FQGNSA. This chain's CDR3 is CASSTHAAVINYGYTF. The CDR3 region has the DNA TGTGCCAGCAGCACACACGCCGCCGTGATTAACTATGGCTACACCTTC. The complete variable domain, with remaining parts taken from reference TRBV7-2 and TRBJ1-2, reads GAGVSQSPSNKVTEKGKDVELRCDPISGHTALYWYRQSLGQGLEFLIYFQGNSAPDKSGLPSDRFSAERTGGSVSTLTIQRTQQEDSAVYLCASSTHAAVINYGYTFGSGTRLTVV.

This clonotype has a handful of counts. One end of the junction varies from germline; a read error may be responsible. In DNA, the CDR3 is TGTGCCAGCAGCATAGCGGGGTATGCAACGGGTGAGCAGTTCTTC. Translated, it gives CASSIAGYATGEQFF. The rearrangement uses TRBV7-9 and TRBJ2-1; 8 bases line up with TRBD2. Germline values: CDR1 SEHNR, CDR2 FQNEAQ (reference sequence). CDR3 size: 15 residues.

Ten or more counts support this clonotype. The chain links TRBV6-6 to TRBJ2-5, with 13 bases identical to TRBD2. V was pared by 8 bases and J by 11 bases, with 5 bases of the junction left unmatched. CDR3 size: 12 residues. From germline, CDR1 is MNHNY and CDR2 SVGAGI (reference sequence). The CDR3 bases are TGTGCCAGCGGACTAGCGGGGGCTGAGCAGTACTTC. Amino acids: CASGLAGAEQYF.

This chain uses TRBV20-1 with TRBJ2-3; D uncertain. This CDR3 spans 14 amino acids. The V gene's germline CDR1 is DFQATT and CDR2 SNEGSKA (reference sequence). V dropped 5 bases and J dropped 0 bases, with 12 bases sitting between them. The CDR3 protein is CSAPPNPSTDTQYF. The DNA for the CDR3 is TGCAGTGCTCCACCCAACCCTAGCACAGATACGCAGTATTTT.

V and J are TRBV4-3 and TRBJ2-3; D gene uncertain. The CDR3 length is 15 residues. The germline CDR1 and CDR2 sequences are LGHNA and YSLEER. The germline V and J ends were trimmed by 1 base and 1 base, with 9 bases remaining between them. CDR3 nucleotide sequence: TGCGCCAGCAGCCAAGCGGGCTGGGGCACAGATACGCAGTATTTT. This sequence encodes CASSQAGWGTDTQYF.

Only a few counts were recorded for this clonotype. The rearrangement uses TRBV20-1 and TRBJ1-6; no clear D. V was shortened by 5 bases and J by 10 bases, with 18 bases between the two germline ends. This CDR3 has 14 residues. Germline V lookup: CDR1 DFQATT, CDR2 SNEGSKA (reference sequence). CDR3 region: CSARLLDGSSPLHF. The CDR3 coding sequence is TGCAGTGCTCGTCTCTTAGACGGGAGCTCACCCCTCCACTTT.

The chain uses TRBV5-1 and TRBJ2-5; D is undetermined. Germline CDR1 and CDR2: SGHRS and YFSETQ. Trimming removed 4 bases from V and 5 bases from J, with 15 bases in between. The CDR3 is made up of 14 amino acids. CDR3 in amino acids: CASSVGGSWETQYF. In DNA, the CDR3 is TGCGCCAGCAGCGTGGGCGGCAGTTGGGAGACCCAGTACTTC.

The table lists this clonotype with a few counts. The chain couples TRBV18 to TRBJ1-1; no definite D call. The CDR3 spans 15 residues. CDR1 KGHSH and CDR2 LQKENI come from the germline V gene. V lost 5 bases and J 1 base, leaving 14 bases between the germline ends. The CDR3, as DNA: TGTGCCAGCTCAATTCTCAGGTGGGGGAACACTGAAGCTTTCTTT. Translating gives CASSILRWGNTEAFF.

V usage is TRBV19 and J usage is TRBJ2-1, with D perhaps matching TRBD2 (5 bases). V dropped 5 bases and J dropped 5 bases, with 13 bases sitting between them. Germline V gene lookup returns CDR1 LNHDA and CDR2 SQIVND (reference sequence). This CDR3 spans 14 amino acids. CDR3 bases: TGTGCCAGTAGTTGGGGTAGCGCCGACAATGAGCAGTTCTTC. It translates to CASSWGSADNEQFF. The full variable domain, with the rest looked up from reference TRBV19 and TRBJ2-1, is DGGITQSPKYLFRKEGQNVTLSCEQNLNHDAMYWYRQDPGQGLRLIYYSQIVNDFQKGDIAEGYSVSREKKESFPLTVTSAQKNPTAFYLCASSWGSADNEQFFGPGTRLTVL.

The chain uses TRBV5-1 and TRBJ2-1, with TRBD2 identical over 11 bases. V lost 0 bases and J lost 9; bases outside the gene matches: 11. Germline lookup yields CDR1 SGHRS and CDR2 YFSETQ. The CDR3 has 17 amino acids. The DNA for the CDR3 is TGCGCCAGCAGCTTGGCCCCTACTAGCGGGGGACGGAGTGAGCAGTTCTTC. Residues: CASSLAPTSGGRSEQFF.

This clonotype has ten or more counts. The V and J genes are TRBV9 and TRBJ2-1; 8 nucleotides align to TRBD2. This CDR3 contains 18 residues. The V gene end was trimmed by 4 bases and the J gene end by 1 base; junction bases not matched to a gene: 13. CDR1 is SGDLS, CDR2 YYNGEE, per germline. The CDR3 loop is CASSSGGQAGWSYNEQFF. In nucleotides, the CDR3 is TGTGCCAGCAGCTCGGGGGGGCAAGCGGGTTGGTCCTACAATGAGCAGTTCTTC.